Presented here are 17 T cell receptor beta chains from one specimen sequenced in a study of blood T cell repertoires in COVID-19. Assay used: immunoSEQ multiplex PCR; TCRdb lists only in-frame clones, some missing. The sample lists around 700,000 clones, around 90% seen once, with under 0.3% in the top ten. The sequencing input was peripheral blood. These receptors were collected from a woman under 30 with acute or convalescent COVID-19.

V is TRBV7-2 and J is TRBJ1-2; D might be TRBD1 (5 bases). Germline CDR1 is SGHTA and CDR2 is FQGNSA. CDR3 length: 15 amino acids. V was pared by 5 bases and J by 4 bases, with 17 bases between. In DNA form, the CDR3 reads TGTGCCAGCAGCCCACCTTTTCGGGGGGGCTATGGCTACACCTTC. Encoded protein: CASSPPFRGGYGYTF.

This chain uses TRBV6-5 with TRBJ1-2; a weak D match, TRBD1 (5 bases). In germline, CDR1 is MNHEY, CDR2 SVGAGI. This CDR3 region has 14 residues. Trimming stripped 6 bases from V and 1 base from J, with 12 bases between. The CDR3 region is CASSPDRDNYGYTF. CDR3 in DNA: TGTGCCAGCAGCCCCGACAGAGATAACTATGGCTACACCTTC.

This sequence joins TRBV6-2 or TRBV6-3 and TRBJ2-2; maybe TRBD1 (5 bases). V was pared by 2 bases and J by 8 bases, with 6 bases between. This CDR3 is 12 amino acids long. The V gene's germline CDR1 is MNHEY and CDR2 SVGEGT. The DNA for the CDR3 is TGTGCCAGCAGTTACCCAGGGGGGGAGCTGTTTTTT. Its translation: CASSYPGGELFF.

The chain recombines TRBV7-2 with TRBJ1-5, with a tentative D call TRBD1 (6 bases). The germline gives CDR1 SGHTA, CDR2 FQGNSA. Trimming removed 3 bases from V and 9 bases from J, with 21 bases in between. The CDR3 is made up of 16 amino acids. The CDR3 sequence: CASSFLGAPGYWPQHF. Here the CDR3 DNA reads TGTGCCAGCAGCTTTTTGGGGGCCCCGGGGTATTGGCCCCAGCATTTT.

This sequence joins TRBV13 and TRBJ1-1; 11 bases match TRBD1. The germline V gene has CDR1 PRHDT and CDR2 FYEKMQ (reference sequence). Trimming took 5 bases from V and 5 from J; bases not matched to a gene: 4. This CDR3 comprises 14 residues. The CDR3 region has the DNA TGTGCCAGCAGCCCGGGACAGGGGGGAACTGAAGCTTTCTTT. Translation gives CASSPGQGGTEAFF.

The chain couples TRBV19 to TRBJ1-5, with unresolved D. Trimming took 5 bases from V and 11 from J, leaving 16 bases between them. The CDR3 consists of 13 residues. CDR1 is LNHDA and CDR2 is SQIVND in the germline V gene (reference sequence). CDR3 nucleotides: TGTGCCAGTAGTTCCGCCCCAGAGGCAGCCCAGCATTTT. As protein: CASSSAPEAAQHF.

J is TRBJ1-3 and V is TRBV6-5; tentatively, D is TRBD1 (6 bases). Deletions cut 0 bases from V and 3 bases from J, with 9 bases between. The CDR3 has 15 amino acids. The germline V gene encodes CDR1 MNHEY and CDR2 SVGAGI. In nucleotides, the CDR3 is TGTGCCAGCAGTTACTCGGGGGCTAGTGGAAACACCATATATTTT. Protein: CASSYSGASGNTIYF.

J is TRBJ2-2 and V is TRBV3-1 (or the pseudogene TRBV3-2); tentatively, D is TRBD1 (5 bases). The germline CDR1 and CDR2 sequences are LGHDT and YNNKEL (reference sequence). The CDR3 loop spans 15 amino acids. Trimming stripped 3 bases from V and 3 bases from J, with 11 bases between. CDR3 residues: CASSQRQRYTGELFF. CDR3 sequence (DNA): TGTGCCAGCAGCCAGAGACAGAGGTACACCGGGGAGCTGTTTTTT.

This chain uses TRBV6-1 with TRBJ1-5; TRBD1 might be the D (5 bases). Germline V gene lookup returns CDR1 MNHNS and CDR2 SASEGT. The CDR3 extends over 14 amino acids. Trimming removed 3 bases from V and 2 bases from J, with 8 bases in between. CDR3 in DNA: TGTGCCAGCAGTGACGGACACCGCAATCAGCCCCAGCATTTT. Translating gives CASSDGHRNQPQHF.

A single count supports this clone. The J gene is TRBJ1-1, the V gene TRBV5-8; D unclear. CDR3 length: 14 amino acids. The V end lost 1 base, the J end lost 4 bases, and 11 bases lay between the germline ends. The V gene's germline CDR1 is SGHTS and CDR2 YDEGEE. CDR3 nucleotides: TGTGCCAGCAGCTTGCGGGGTTCGAGCACTGAAGCTTTCTTT. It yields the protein CASSLRGSSTEAFF.

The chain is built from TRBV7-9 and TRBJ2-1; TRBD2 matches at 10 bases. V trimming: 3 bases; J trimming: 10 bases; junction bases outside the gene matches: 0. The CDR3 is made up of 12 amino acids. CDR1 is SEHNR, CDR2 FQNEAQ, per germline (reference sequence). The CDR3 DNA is TGTGCCAGCAGCTTGACTAGCGGGGAGCAGTTCTTC. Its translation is CASSLTSGEQFF. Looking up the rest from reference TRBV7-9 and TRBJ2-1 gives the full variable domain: DTGVSQNPRHKITKRGQNVTFRCDPISEHNRLYWYRQTLGQGPEFLTYFQNEAQLEKSRLLSDRFSAERPKGSFSTLEIQRTEQGDSAMYLCASSLTSGEQFFGPGTRLTVL.

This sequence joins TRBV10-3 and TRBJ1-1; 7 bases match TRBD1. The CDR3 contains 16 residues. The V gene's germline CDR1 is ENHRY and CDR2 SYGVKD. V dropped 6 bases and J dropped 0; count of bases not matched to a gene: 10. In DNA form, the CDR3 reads TGTGCCATCAGCGCCGTGGGACAGCCCATGAACACTGAAGCTTTCTTT. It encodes CAISAVGQPMNTEAFF.

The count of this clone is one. CDR3 sequence: CASRPTEVHGYTF. CDR3 nucleotides: TGTGCCAGCAGACCTACTGAGGTCCATGGCTACACCTTC. The chain links TRBV6-5 to TRBJ1-2; D not resolved. Deletions cut 6 bases from V and 6 bases from J, with 14 bases between. Per the germline V gene, CDR1 is MNHEY and CDR2 is SVGAGI. The CDR3 sequence is 13 residues long.

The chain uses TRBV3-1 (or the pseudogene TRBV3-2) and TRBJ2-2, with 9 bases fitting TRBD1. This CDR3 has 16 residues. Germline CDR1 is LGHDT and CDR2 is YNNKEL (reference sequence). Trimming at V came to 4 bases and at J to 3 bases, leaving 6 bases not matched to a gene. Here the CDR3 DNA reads TGTGCCAGCAGCCGCCGGACAGGGGAATACACCGGGGAGCTGTTTTTT. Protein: CASSRRTGEYTGELFF.

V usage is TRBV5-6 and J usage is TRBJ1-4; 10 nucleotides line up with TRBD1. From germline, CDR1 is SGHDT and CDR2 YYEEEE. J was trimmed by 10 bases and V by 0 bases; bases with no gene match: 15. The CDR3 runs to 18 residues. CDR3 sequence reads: CASSLGVGGGTGAVKLFF. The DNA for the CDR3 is TGTGCCAGCAGCTTGGGAGTTGGCGGCGGGACAGGGGCCGTAAAACTGTTTTTT.

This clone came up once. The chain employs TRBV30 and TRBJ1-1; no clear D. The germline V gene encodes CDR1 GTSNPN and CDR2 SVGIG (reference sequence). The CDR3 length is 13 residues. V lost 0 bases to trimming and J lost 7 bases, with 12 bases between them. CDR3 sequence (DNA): TGTGCCTGGAGTGTCTCTGGGAGGTATGAAGCTTTCTTT. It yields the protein CAWSVSGRYEAFF.

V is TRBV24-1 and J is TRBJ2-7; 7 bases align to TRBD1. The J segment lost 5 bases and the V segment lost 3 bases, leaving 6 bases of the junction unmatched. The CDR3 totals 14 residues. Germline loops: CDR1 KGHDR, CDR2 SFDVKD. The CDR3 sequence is CATSDTRGPNEQYF. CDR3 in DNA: TGTGCCACCAGTGATACGAGGGGGCCGAACGAGCAGTACTTC.